Listed below are T cell receptor beta chains from one sample, sequenced in a study of blood T cell repertoires in COVID-19. The assay was immunoSEQ multiplex PCR, and TCRdb's table has in-frame clones only and misses some. The profile shows approximately 190,000 clones, 85% to 90% of them singletons. Sequencing input: PBMCs or T cells enriched from blood (not recorded which). The receptors come from a woman aged 40-49 years in a cohort exposed to, infected with or recovered from COVID-19 (not recorded which). The CDR3 runs from the conserved cysteine through the conserved F or W. Fields, in order: clone size, D gene, V gene, J gene, CDR3 DNA, CDR3 protein. The D gene is left open where the match is weak. The size entry is marked missing in some rows and otherwise reads once, few, many or a size class.

NA	TRBD2	TRBV6-5	TRBJ2-5	TGTGCCAGCAGTTACCTAGCGGGAGGTGGAGAGACCCAGTACTTC	CASSYLAGGGETQYF
once	TRBD1	TRBV9	TRBJ2-5	TGTGCCAGCAGCCCAGGGACAGACCAAGAGACCCAGTACTTC	CASSPGTDQETQYF
NA	NA	TRBV5-1	TRBJ2-3	TGCGCCAGCACTGGCCCGGGGGGCCCGACAGATACGCAGTATTTT	CASTGPGGPTDTQYF
NA	TRBD1	TRBV27	TRBJ1-5	TGTGCCAGCAGTTTATCGATGACAGGGAGCAATCAGCCCCAGCATTTT	CASSLSMTGSNQPQHF
NA	TRBD2	TRBV27	TRBJ2-2	TGTGCCAGCAGTTTAGCTAGCGGGAGGGCCGGGGCCGGGGAGCTGTTTTTT	CASSLASGRAGAGELFF
NA	NA	TRBV5-4	TRBJ1-6	TGTGCCAGCAGCTTGGGCAGGAATTCACCCCTCCACTTT	CASSLGRNSPLHF
once	TRBD1	TRBV29-1	TRBJ1-2	TGCAGCGTTATGGGACAGGGTATGCACTATGGCTACACCTTC	CSVMGQGMHYGYTF
NA	NA	TRBV11-2	TRBJ1-4	TGTGCCAGCAGCTTTCAGACAGTAGTCGGTGAAAAACTGTTTTTT	CASSFQTVVGEKLFF
NA	NA	TRBV5-3	TRBJ2-1	TGTGCCAGAAGCAGTCCAAGCGAGCAGTTCTTC	CARSSPSEQFF
NA	NA	TRBV9	TRBJ2-5	TGTGCCAGCAGCGTAGGCCCAGGGCTTTGGGAAGAGACCCAGTACTTC	CASSVGPGLWEETQYF
NA	TRBD2	TRBV27	TRBJ2-1	TGTGCCAGCAGTTTTTTAGCGGGGGACTCCTACAATGAGCAGTTCTTC	CASSFLAGDSYNEQFF
NA	NA	TRBV27	TRBJ1-5	TGTGCCAGCAGTTTAGGGGCGGCGGGAGATCAGCCCCAGCATTTT	CASSLGAAGDQPQHF